These T cell receptor beta chains were read from a single sample in a study of blood T cells in healthy people across ages. TCRdb independently ran MiXCR on the 5' RACE reads; one entry per CDR3 protein. Of about 1.6 million distinct CDR3 sequences detected, roughly a third appear once; the ten largest clones hold 11%. Specimen: blood. These TCRs come from a woman aged 25 to 39 in good health. The CDR3 runs from the conserved cysteine through the conserved F or W. D genes are given only for firm matches. Clone size is shown for a subset of rows, as once, few, many or a class of expanded clone.

D gene | clone size | J gene | V gene | CDR3 DNA | CDR3 protein
NA | NA | TRBJ2-5 | TRBV3-1 | TGTGCCAGCAGCCTTCGGGTTGGCGTCCAAGAGACCCAGTACTTC | CASSLRVGVQETQYF
NA | NA | TRBJ1-4 | TRBV6-5 | TGTGCCAGCAGTTACCCCGGCAGGTCCGGTGAAAAACTGTTTTTT | CASSYPGRSGEKLFF
NA | NA | TRBJ2-7 | TRBV11-2 | TGTGCCTGCAGCTTACCCCTTAGACCGCCCTACGAGCAGTACTTC | CACSLPLRPPYEQYF
TRBD2 | NA | TRBJ2-7 | TRBV20-1 | TGCAGTGCTTCAGGACTAGCGGGAGGCCGGGTCTTATACGAGCAGTACTTC | CSASGLAGGRVLYEQYF
NA | few | TRBJ1-1 | TRBV20-1 | TGCAGTGCTAGGGGGAGTTTAGCCCCTTACACTGAAGCTTTCTTT | CSARGSLAPYTEAFF
TRBD1 | NA | TRBJ2-7 | TRBV5-1 | TGCGCCAGCAGCTTCGGGACAGGGGGCAAAGAGCAGTACTTC | CASSFGTGGKEQYF
NA | many | TRBJ1-6 | TRBV29-1 | TGCAGCGGCCGCATGGATAATTCACCCCTCCACTTT | CSGRMDNSPLHF
NA | few | TRBJ2-3 | TRBV3-1 | TGTGCCAGCCAAGGGCCCGGGGGAACGCAGTATTTT | CASQGPGGTQYF
NA | NA | TRBJ1-5 | TRBV7-2 | TGTGCCAGCAGCTTAGATGCTTTTAGCAATCAGCCCCAGCATTTT | CASSLDAFSNQPQHF
NA | many | TRBJ2-1 | TRBV12-3/TRBV12-4 | TGTGCCAGCAGTTTAATAGTAACTGAGCAGTTCTTC | CASSLIVTEQFF
TRBD2 | few | TRBJ2-1 | TRBV29-1 | TGCAGCGTTGAGCTGACGGGGCTAGCGGGAGGCTGGGAGCAGTTCTTC | CSVELTGLAGGWEQFF
NA | NA | TRBJ1-2 | TRBV29-1 | TGCAGCGTTGTGAGACAGGTCTATGGCTACACCTTC | CSVVRQVYGYTF
NA | NA | TRBJ1-2 | TRBV20-1 | TGCAGTGCTAGAGATTCTGGAGGGATCGGCGGCTACACCTTC | CSARDSGGIGGYTF
NA | NA | TRBJ2-5 | TRBV7-3 | TGTGCCAGCAGCTTAAATGCGCCGGGACTCTTTCCGGAAAAGGAGACCCAGTACTTC | CASSLNAPGLFPEKETQYF
TRBD2 | few | TRBJ2-1 | TRBV9 | TGTGCCAGCACCCCCGGGACTAGTCCTAGTCATGAGCAGTTCTTC | CASTPGTSPSHEQFF
NA | few | TRBJ2-3 | TRBV12-3/TRBV12-4 | TGTGCCAGCAGCCCCGGACTTCAACCTAGCACAGATACGCAGTATTTT | CASSPGLQPSTDTQYF
TRBD1 | NA | TRBJ2-1 | TRBV10-3 | TGTGCCATCAGTGAGTTGGGACAGGGGGCCCACGAATTGGTTAATGGGCAGTTTTTC | CAISELGQGAHELVNGQFF
NA | NA | TRBJ2-7 | TRBV9 | TGTGCCAGCAGCGGGGGTGGGTGCGGCTACGAGCAGTACTTC | CASSGGGCGYEQYF
NA | many | TRBJ1-5 | TRBV18 | TGTGCCAGCAGCCCTCCGGGAGGCAATCAGCCCCAGCATTTT | CASSPPGGNQPQHF
TRBD2 | many | TRBJ2-3 | TRBV9 | TGTGCCAGCAGCTCAGGACTAGCGGGGGGAGATACGCAGTATTTT | CASSSGLAGGDTQYF
NA | few | TRBJ1-1 | TRBV11-2 | TGTGCCAGCGGGGGGGGCAGGCACACTGAAGCTTTCTTT | CASGGGRHTEAFF
NA | NA | TRBJ2-7 | TRBV10-2 | TGCGCCAGCAGTGAGTCGTCCAGAGACTACGAGCAGTACTTC | CASSESSRDYEQYF
NA | NA | TRBJ2-2 | TRBV20-1 | TGCAGAGCTAGACAAGCTAGCTTGAACACCGGGGAGCTGTTTTTT | CRARQASLNTGELFF
NA | NA | TRBJ1-1 | TRBV5-8 | TGTGCCAGCAGCAAGGGCCTGGGGGCTTTCTTT | CASSKGLGAFF
TRBD2 | NA | TRBJ2-1 | TRBV3-1 | TGTGCCAGCACGGCGGGGGGAGCCCTCAATGAGCAGTTCTTC | CASTAGGALNEQFF
TRBD1 | few | TRBJ1-2 | TRBV29-1 | TGCAGCGTAGTTCCACAGGGGGCGGATGGCTACACCTTC | CSVVPQGADGYTF
TRBD2 | NA | TRBJ2-1 | TRBV9 | TGTGCCAGCAGCGTAGGCGTTAGCGGGGGTTGGAATGAGCAGTTCTTC | CASSVGVSGGWNEQFF
TRBD1 | NA | TRBJ2-2 | TRBV20-1 | TGCGGTGCCCACGAGGGGGACAGGAACACCGGGGAGCTGTTTTTT | CGAHEGDRNTGELFF
TRBD1 | few | TRBJ1-5 | TRBV15 | TGTGCCGCCCGGGACAGCTACAATCAGCCCCAGCATTTT | CAARDSYNQPQHF